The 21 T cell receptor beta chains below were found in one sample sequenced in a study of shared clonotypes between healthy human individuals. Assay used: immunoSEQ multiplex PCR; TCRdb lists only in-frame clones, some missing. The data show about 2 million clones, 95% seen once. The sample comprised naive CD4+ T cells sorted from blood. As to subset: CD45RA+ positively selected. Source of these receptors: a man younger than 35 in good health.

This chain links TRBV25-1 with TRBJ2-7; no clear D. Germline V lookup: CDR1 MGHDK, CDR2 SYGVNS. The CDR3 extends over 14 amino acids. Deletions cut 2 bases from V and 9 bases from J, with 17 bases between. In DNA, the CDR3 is TGTGCCAGCAGTGAAGGCACAGAAAGAAGGAGGCAGTACTTC. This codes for CASSEGTERRRQYF.

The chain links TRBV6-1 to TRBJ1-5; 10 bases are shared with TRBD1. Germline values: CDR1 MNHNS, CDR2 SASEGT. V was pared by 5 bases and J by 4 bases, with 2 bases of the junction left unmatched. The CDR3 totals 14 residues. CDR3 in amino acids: CASSLDRGNQPQHF. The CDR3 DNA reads TGTGCCAGCAGTTTGGACAGGGGGAATCAGCCCCAGCATTTT.

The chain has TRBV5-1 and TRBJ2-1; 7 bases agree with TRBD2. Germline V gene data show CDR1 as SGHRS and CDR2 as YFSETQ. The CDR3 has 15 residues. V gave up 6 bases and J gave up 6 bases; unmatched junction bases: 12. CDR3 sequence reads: CASMREGSRRNEQFF. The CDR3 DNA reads TGCGCCAGCATGAGGGAGGGGAGTCGACGCAATGAGCAGTTCTTC.

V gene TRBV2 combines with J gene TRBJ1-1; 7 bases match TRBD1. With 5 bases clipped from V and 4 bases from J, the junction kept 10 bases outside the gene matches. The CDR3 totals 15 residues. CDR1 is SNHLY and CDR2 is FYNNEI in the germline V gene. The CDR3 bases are TGTGCCAGCAGTCTCTCAGGGGGTTTTGGCACTGAAGCTTTCTTT. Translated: CASSLSGGFGTEAFF. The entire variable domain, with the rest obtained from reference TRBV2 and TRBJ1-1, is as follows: EPEVTQTPSHQVTQMGQEVILRCVPISNHLYFYWYRQILGQKVEFLVSFYNNEISEKSEIFDDQFSVERPDGSNFTLKIRSTKLEDSAMYFCASSLSGGFGTEAFFGQGTRLTVV.

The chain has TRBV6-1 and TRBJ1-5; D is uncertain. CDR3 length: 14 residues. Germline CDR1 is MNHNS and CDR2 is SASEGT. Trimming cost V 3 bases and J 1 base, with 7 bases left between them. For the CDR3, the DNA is TGTGCCAGCAGTGATGGCAGGAGCAATCAGCCCCAGCATTTT. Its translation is CASSDGRSNQPQHF.

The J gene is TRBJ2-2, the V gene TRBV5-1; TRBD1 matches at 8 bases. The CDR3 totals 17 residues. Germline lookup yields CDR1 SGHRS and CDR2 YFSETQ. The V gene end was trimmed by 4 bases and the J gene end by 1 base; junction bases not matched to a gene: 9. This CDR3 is CASSPYPGQVNTGELFF. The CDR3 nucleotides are TGCGCCAGCAGCCCATACCCGGGACAGGTGAACACCGGGGAGCTGTTTTTT.

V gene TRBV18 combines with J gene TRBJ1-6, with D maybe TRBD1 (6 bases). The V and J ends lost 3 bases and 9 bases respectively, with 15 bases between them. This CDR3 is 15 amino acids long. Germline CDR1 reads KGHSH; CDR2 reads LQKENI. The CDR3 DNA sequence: TGTGCCAGCTCACCCGAACGAGGGGGAGGTTCACCCCTCCACTTT. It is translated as CASSPERGGGSPLHF.

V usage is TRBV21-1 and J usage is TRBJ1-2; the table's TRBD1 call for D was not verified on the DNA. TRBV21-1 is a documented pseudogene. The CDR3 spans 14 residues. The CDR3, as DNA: TGTGCCAGCAGCACCGGGACAGCGACCAATGGCTACACCTTC. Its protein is CASSTGTATNGYTF.

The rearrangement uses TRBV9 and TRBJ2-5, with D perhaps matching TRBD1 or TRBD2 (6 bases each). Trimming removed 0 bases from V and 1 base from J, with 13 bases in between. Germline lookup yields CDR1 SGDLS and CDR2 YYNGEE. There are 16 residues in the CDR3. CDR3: CASSVGRGQSQETQYF. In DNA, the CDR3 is TGTGCCAGCAGCGTAGGCCGGGGGCAGTCCCAAGAGACCCAGTACTTC.

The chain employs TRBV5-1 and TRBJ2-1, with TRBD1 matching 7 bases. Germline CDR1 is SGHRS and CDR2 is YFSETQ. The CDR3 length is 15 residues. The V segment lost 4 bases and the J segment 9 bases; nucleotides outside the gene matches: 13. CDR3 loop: CASSLGDNRGSEQFF. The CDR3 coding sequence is TGCGCCAGCAGCCTAGGAGATAACAGGGGAAGTGAGCAGTTCTTC.

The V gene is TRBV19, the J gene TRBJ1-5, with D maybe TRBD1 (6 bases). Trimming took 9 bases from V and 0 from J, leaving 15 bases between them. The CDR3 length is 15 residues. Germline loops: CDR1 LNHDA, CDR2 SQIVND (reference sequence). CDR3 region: CASRTARDSNQPQHF. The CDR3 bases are TGTGCCAGCCGGACAGCCAGAGATAGCAATCAGCCCCAGCATTTT.

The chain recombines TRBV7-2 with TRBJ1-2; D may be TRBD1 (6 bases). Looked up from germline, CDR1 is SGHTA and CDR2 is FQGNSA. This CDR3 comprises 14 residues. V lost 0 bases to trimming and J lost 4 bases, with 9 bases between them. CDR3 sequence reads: CASSLAQGSYGYTF. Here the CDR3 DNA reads TGTGCCAGCAGCTTAGCACAGGGAAGCTATGGCTACACCTTC.

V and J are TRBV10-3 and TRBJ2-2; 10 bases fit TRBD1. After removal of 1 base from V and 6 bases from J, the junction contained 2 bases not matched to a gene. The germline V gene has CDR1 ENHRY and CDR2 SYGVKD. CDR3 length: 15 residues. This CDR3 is CAISEWDRGAGELFF. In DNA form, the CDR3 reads TGTGCCATCAGTGAGTGGGACAGGGGTGCCGGGGAGCTGTTTTTT.

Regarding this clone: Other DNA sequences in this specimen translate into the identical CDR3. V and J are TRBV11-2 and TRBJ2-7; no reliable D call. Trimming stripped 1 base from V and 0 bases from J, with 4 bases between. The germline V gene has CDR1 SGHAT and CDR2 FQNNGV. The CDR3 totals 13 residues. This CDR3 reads CASSLGSSYEQYF. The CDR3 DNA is TGTGCCAGCAGCTTAGGTAGCTCCTACGAGCAGTACTTC.

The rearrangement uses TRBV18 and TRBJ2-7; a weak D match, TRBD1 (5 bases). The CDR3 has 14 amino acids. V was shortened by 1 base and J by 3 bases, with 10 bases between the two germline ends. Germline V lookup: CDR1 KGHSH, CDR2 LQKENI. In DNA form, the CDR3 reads TGTGCCAGCTCACCACGGTCAGGGATCTACGAGCAGTACTTC. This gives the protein CASSPRSGIYEQYF.

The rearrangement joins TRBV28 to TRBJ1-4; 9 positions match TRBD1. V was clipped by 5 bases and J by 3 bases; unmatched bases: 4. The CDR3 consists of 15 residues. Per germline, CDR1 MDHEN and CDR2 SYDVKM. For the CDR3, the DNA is TGTGCCAGCAGTAAACAGGGGGCGCCTAATGAAAAACTGTTTTTT. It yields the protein CASSKQGAPNEKLFF.

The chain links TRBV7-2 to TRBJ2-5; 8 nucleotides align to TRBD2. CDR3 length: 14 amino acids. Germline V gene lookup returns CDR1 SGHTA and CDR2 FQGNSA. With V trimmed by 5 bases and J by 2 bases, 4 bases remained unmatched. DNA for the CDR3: TGTGCCAGCAGCCGAACTAGCGGTCAAGAGACCCAGTACTTC. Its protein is CASSRTSGQETQYF.

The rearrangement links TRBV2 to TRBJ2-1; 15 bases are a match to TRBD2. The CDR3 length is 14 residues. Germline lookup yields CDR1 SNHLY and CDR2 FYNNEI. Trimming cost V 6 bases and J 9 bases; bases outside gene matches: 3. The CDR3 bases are TGTGCCAGCAGGGGACTAGCGGGAGGTCTTGAGCAGTTCTTC. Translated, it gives CASRGLAGGLEQFF. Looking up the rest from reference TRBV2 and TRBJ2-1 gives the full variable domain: EPEVTQTPSHQVTQMGQEVILRCVPISNHLYFYWYRQILGQKVEFLVSFYNNEISEKSEIFDDQFSVERPDGSNFTLKIRSTKLEDSAMYFCASRGLAGGLEQFFGPGTRLTVL.

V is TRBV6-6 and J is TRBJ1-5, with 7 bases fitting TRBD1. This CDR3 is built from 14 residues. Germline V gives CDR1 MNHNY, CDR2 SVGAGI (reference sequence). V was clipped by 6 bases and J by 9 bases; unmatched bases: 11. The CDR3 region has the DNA TGTGCCAGCAGAGATTCAGGGGGAGTGTTGCCCCAGCATTTT. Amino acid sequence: CASRDSGGVLPQHF.

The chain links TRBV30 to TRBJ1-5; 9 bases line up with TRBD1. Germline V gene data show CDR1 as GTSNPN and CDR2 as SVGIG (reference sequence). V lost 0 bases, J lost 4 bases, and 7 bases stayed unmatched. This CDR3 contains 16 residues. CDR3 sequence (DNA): TGTGCCTGGAGTGTACCCTGGGACAGGGATAATCAGCCCCAGCATTTT. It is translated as CAWSVPWDRDNQPQHF.

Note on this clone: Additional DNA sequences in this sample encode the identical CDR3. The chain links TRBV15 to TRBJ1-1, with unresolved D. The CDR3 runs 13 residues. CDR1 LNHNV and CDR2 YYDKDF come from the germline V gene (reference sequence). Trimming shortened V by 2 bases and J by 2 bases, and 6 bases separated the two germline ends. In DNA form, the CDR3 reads TGTGCCACCAGCAGATTAGGCAACACTGAAGCTTTCTTT. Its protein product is CATSRLGNTEAFF.